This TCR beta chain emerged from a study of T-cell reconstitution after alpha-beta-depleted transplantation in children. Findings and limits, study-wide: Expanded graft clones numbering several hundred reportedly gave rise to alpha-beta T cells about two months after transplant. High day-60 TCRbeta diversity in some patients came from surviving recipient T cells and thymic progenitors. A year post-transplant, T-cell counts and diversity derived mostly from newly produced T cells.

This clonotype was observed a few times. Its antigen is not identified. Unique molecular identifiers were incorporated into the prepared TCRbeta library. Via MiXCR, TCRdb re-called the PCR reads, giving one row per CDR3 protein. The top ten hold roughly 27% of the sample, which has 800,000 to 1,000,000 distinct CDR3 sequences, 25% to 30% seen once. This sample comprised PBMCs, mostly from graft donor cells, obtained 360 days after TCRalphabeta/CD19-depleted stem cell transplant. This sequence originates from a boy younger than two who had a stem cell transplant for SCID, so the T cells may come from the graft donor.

The CDR3 DNA sequence: TGTGCCAGCTCAAAGACAGGGGAAGCTTTCTTT. Residues: CASSKTGEAFF. The chain joins TRBV12-3 or TRBV12-4 to TRBJ1-1; 7 bases fit TRBD1. The length of the CDR3 is 11 residues. Trimming cost V 8 bases and J 8 bases; bases outside gene matches: 5.